This TCR beta chain was sequenced for a study of metastatic and nonmetastatic thyroid tumors. Across the study: The comparison covered peripheral blood and tumor or nodule tissue in malignant and benign thyroid patients.

The germline CDR1 and CDR2 sequences are MDHEN and SYDVKM. This CDR3 is 12 amino acids long. The study's findings and limits: The reported finding was significantly higher TCR beta diversity in malignant thyroid tumors relative to benign nodules, in blood and tumor.

All patients were untreated before thyroid surgery. Per the study methods: The study's classifier, a distant-metastasis tool for papillary thyroid cancer, was built using CDR3 differences across clinicopathological groups. TCRdb reprocessed the PCR reads via MiXCR. The V and J calls come from TCRdb's annotation, not from the publication. The data show 7,700 or so clones, approximately 32% seen once. For this clone: Its target is unknown. Lacking the conserved final phenylalanine or tryptophan, this CDR3 likely reflects a read error.

V gene TRBV28 combines with J gene TRBJ2-2; a weak D match, TRBD2 (5 bases). This receptor was obtained from a female donor with papillary thyroid cancer or a benign thyroid nodule (not recorded which). Some clones in this sample may be carry-over from other donors' samples. Input material: tumor tissue. The CDR3 sequence: CQLYYGGPELFL. CDR3 sequence (DNA): TGCCAGCTGTACTATGGAGGTCCGGAGCTGTTTTTA.